Included here is one T cell receptor (beta chain) sequence, with context. These data come from a study of blood T cell repertoires in COVID-19. Across the study: The United States, Italy and Spain were the sources of the acute and convalescent COVID-19 samples. The analysed material was cDNA or gDNA that came from T cells, B-cell-depleted T cells, or PBMCs.

This table comes from immunoSEQ multiplex PCR, and its TCRdb copy is limited to in-frame clones, with some not included. The sample lists fewer than 110,000 clones, around 87% seen once, with under 14% in the top ten. CDR1 is SQVTM, CDR2 ANQGSEA, per germline. Trimming took 8 bases from V and 6 from J, leaving 17 bases between them. This CDR3 has 13 residues. The clonotype was recovered from a woman in her thirties with acute or convalescent COVID-19. This chain links TRBV29-1 with TRBJ2-1; possible D gene TRBD1, 5 bases. Source material: peripheral blood. CDR3 loop: CSPRTRPANEQFF. Written as DNA, the CDR3 is TGCAGCCCCCGGACAAGACCGGCCAATGAGCAGTTCTTC.